Below, 20 T cell receptor beta chains from the same sample are listed, as sequenced in a study of T-cell reconstitution after alpha-beta-depleted transplantation in children. Using unique molecular identifiers, the investigators prepared the TCRbeta library. TCRdb redid the calling of the PCR reads with MiXCR, one entry per CDR3 protein. The sample contains 600,000 to 700,000 distinct CDR3 sequences, 16% of which appear only once. The sample here was PBMCs from the stem cell graft donor, taken from the stem cell graft. All receptors derive from a human donor who donated a stem cell graft to a child with acute myeloid leukemia.

V is TRBV27 and J is TRBJ1-1, with D perhaps TRBD1 (5 bases). CDR1 and CDR2 from the germline V gene are MNHEY and SMNVEV (reference sequence). Trimming pared 2 bases from V and 8 bases from J, leaving 15 bases between. The CDR3 spans 14 residues. The DNA of the CDR3 is TGTGCCAGCAGTTTACAACTTTCAGACAGCGAAGCTTTCTTT. Its translation: CASSLQLSDSEAFF.

The table lists this clonotype with a few counts. The V and J genes are TRBV7-2 and TRBJ1-4; the D is unclear. V dropped 7 bases and J dropped 8 bases, with 14 bases sitting between them. Germline loops: CDR1 SGHTA, CDR2 FQGNSA. The CDR3 spans 13 residues. CDR3 DNA: TGTGCCAGCACCAAAGGGTTTGGGGAAAAACTGTTTTTT. Protein product: CASTKGFGEKLFF.

This clonotype was detected ten times or more. The V gene is TRBV20-1, the J gene TRBJ2-1, with 14 bases identical to TRBD2. V dropped 5 bases and J dropped 1; count of bases not matched to a gene: 4. The germline CDR1 and CDR2 sequences are DFQATT and SNEGSKA (reference sequence). The CDR3 covers 16 residues. CDR3 residues: CSAGTSGGPSYNEQFF. The CDR3 nucleotides are TGCAGTGCTGGGACTAGCGGGGGCCCTTCCTACAATGAGCAGTTCTTC.

The rearrangement joins TRBV12-3 or TRBV12-4 to TRBJ1-1; TRBD1 is a possible D gene (5 bases). V was clipped by 3 bases and J by 1 base, with 9 bases between them. The CDR3 covers 14 residues. The CDR3 loop reads CASSFRATNTEAFF. The CDR3 nucleotides are TGTGCCAGCAGTTTCAGGGCGACGAACACTGAAGCTTTCTTT.

This clonotype was detected ten times or more. The chain has TRBV7-9 and TRBJ1-1, with 8 positions matching TRBD1. The CDR3 is 14 residues long. V shed 2 bases and J 4 bases; nucleotides not matched to a gene: 3. Germline CDR1 is SEHNR and CDR2 is FQNEAQ (reference sequence). The CDR3 DNA is TGTGCCAGCAGCTTAAGTGACAGGGGCACTGAAGCTTTCTTT. Protein sequence: CASSLSDRGTEAFF.

The rearrangement uses TRBV12-3 or TRBV12-4 and TRBJ1-2; TRBD1 agrees at 7 bases. This CDR3 is built from 20 residues. V lost 2 bases to trimming and J lost 4 bases; unmatched junction nucleotides: 22. The CDR3 coding sequence is TGTGCCAGCAGTTTAAACTCATCGATGGGTCAGGGGGTCATCGGCTATGGCTACACCTTC. Amino acids: CASSLNSSMGQGVIGYGYTF.

The chain has TRBV20-1 and TRBJ2-5; possibly TRBD2 for D (6 bases). The CDR3 totals 11 residues. Germline V gene data show CDR1 as DFQATT and CDR2 as SNEGSKA (reference sequence). The DNA for the CDR3 is TGCAGCCAGGAAGGAGGGGAGACCCAGTACTTC. This gives the protein CSQEGGETQYF.

This chain joins TRBV7-9 and TRBJ1-6, with a weak D call TRBD1 (5 bases). The ends were cut back, 5 bases at V and 5 bases at J, with 16 bases in the middle. The CDR3 contains 16 residues. Germline-derived CDR1 and CDR2 are SEHNR and FQNEAQ (reference sequence). The chain's CDR3 is CASSTRDSANNSPLHF. CDR3 in DNA: TGTGCCAGCAGCACACGCGACAGCGCGAATAATTCACCCCTCCACTTT.

J is TRBJ1-1 and V is TRBV5-1; 8 positions agree with TRBD1. This CDR3 spans 15 amino acids. After removal of 0 bases from V and 5 bases from J, the junction contained 6 bases not matched to a gene. Germline V lookup: CDR1 SGHRS, CDR2 YFSETQ. The CDR3 reads CASSLGQGSTTEAFF. The CDR3 region has the DNA TGCGCCAGCAGCTTGGGACAGGGGTCAACAACTGAAGCTTTCTTT.

There are many counts of this clonotype. J is TRBJ1-1 and V is TRBV29-1, with TRBD1 matching over 7 bases. Losses at the gene ends were 4 bases for V and 0 bases for J; bases not matched to a gene: 5. The CDR3 length is 14 residues. Germline assignment: CDR1 SQVTM and CDR2 ANQGSEA. CDR3 DNA: TGCAGCGTTGGAGGAGGGACAGTGAACACTGAAGCTTTCTTT. Encoded protein: CSVGGGTVNTEAFF.

This chain joins TRBV7-9 and TRBJ1-5; D not resolved. Trimming took off 0 bases at V and 0 bases at J, with 12 bases between the two ends. Germline CDR1 and CDR2: SEHNR and FQNEAQ (reference sequence). This CDR3 spans 17 amino acids. The CDR3 coding sequence is TGTGCCAGCAGCTTAGCGCCACTCGGCTATAGCAATCAGCCCCAGCATTTT. Translated: CASSLAPLGYSNQPQHF.

V gene TRBV5-1 combines with J gene TRBJ1-2; 7 bases match TRBD1. Germline V CDR1 and CDR2: SGHRS, YFSETQ. This CDR3 spans 17 amino acids. With 1 base clipped from V and 1 base from J, the junction kept 10 bases outside the gene matches. This CDR3 reads CASSLLNRGESNYGYTF. CDR3 nucleotide sequence: TGCGCCAGCAGCTTGTTGAACAGGGGTGAAAGTAACTATGGCTACACCTTC. Filled out from reference TRBV5-1 and TRBJ1-2, the complete variable domain reads KAGVTQTPRYLIKTRGQQVTLSCSPISGHRSVSWYQQTPGQGLQFLFEYFSETQRNKGNFPGRFSGRQFSNSRSEMNVSTLELGDSALYLCASSLLNRGESNYGYTFGSGTRLTVV.

This clonotype was counted only a few times. V and J are TRBV29-1 and TRBJ1-5; D might be TRBD1 (5 bases). Trimming took off 6 bases at V and 9 bases at J, with 18 bases between the two ends. Germline V gene data show CDR1 as SQVTM and CDR2 as ANQGSEA. This CDR3 has 13 residues. The CDR3 nucleotides are TGCAGCGTCCAGCGGGCGCAGGGTAGGCCCCAGCATTTT. The encoded protein is CSVQRAQGRPQHF.

This clonotype was detected many times. This chain connects TRBV7-9 to TRBJ2-7; possible D gene TRBD2, 5 bases. V lost 0 bases and J 5 bases, leaving 8 bases between the germline ends. The CDR3 is made up of 13 amino acids. Germline CDR1 is SEHNR and CDR2 is FQNEAQ (reference sequence). CDR3 sequence reads: CASSLAGVDEQYF. CDR3 nucleotides: TGTGCCAGCAGCTTAGCGGGAGTCGACGAGCAGTACTTC. Complete variable domain (other parts from reference TRBV7-9 and TRBJ2-7): DTGVSQNPRHKITKRGQNVTFRCDPISEHNRLYWYRQTLGQGPEFLTYFQNEAQLEKSRLLSDRFSAERPKGSFSTLEIQRTEQGDSAMYLCASSLAGVDEQYFGPGTRLTVT.

This clonotype was seen repeatedly, ten times or more. V gene TRBV20-1 combines with J gene TRBJ2-3; D not resolved. Germline V gives CDR1 DFQATT, CDR2 SNEGSKA (reference sequence). The CDR3 covers 10 residues. Between the trimmed V and J ends, which lost 3 bases and 6 bases, there was a span of 4 bases. Here the CDR3 DNA reads TGCAGTGCTAGGTGGGATACGCAGTATTTT. The encoded protein is CSARWDTQYF.

V usage is TRBV7-6 and J usage is TRBJ1-1; no definite D call. CDR1 is SGHVS and CDR2 is FNYEAQ in the germline V gene. This CDR3 is 16 amino acids long. Trimming removed 5 bases from V and 1 base from J, with 17 bases in between. The CDR3 region is CASSPKRERANTEAFF. Written as DNA, the CDR3 is TGTGCCAGCAGCCCCAAGAGGGAGAGGGCGAACACTGAAGCTTTCTTT. The full variable domain, with the rest looked up from reference TRBV7-6 and TRBJ1-1, is GAGVSQSPRYKVTKRGQDVALRCDPISGHVSLYWYRQALGQGPEFLTYFNYEAQQDKSGLPNDRFSAERPEGSISTLTIQRTEQRDSAMYRCASSPKRERANTEAFFGQGTRLTVV.

The table lists this clonotype with a few counts. J is TRBJ2-7 and V is TRBV4-3; D may match TRBD1 or TRBD2 (5 bases each). Trimming left V 1 base short and J 3 bases short, with 13 bases between. CDR1 is LGHNA, CDR2 YSLEER, per germline. The CDR3 sequence is 15 residues long. The CDR3, as DNA: TGCGCCAGCAGCCAAGGACGGGGCCGAGACTACGAGCAGTACTTC. Its protein is CASSQGRGRDYEQYF.

The rearrangement uses TRBV21-1 and TRBJ2-7; the table's D call, TRBD2, was not checked against the DNA. TRBV21-1 is classified as a pseudogene. CDR3 length: 15 residues. The CDR3 nucleotides read TGTGCCAGCAGCAAAAGTCACTCCCTCATCTCCGAGCAGTACTTC. Amino acid sequence: CASSKSHSLISEQYF.

This clonotype came up many times. The CDR3 bases are TGTGCCAGCAGCTGGCCACAAGAGACCCAGTACTTC. Protein: CASSWPQETQYF. The chain is built from TRBV7-2 and TRBJ2-5; D ambiguous. With 4 bases removed from V and 2 bases from J, the gap between germline ends came to 5 bases. This CDR3 spans 12 amino acids. Germline V gene lookup returns CDR1 SGHTA and CDR2 FQGNSA.

This clonotype was counted ten times or more. This CDR3 is CSASSGAGNTIYF. The DNA for the CDR3 is TGCAGTGCTAGCTCGGGGGCTGGAAACACCATATATTTT. The rearrangement joins TRBV20-1 to TRBJ1-3; tentatively, D is TRBD1 (5 bases). Germline-derived CDR1 and CDR2 are DFQATT and SNEGSKA (reference sequence). Trimming took off 3 bases at V and 2 bases at J, with 8 bases between the two ends. This CDR3 contains 13 residues.